What follows are 30 T cell receptor beta chains derived from one specimen sequenced in a study of T-cell memory formation after mild COVID-19. MiXCR, applied by TCRdb to the 5' RACE reads, yields one record per CDR3 protein. In the table there are 450,000 to 650,000 distinct CDR3 sequences, around 21% of which are singletons. The sample consisted of PBMCs or a T cell subset sorted from them (not recorded which). These receptors all stem from an adult woman who had mild COVID-19 (a few samples of this study predate the infection). Cell type and time point are not known.

The table lists this clonotype with a few counts. J is TRBJ2-1 and V is TRBV12-3 or TRBV12-4, with D unresolved. V lost 3 bases to trimming and J lost 8 bases, with 14 bases between them. The CDR3 has 14 residues. CDR3 protein: CASSFRQFYHEQFF. CDR3 DNA: TGTGCCAGCAGTTTTCGCCAGTTTTACCATGAGCAGTTCTTC.

In this sample, this clonotype turned up a few times. The V call is TRBV7-7, the J call TRBJ2-1; D possibly matches TRBD1 or TRBD2 (7 bases each). This CDR3 comprises 12 residues. CDR1 SSHAT and CDR2 FNYEAQ come from the germline V gene (reference sequence). Deletions cut 10 bases from V and 8 bases from J, with 15 bases between. The CDR3 bases are TGTGCCACAGGGGGGGTTGGGGATGAGCAGTTCTTC. Encoded protein: CATGGVGDEQFF.

This clonotype was seen ten or more times. The rearrangement joins TRBV29-1 to TRBJ2-7; 8 nucleotides agree with TRBD2. V trimming: 7 bases; J trimming: 2 bases; junction bases outside the gene matches: 10. The germline gives CDR1 SQVTM, CDR2 ANQGSEA. This CDR3 spans 14 amino acids. The chain's CDR3 is CSAVREGVPYEQYF. As DNA, the CDR3 is TGCAGCGCTGTCCGGGAGGGGGTACCCTACGAGCAGTACTTC.

The J gene is TRBJ1-2, the V gene TRBV30; TRBD1 might be the D (5 bases). V gave up 0 bases and J gave up 2 bases, with 7 bases separating them. Germline V gene data show CDR1 as GTSNPN and CDR2 as SVGIG (reference sequence). CDR3 length equals 13 residues. In DNA form, the CDR3 reads TGTGCCTGGAGTGTAACAGGAAACTATGGCTACACCTTC. It encodes CAWSVTGNYGYTF.

V is TRBV6-6 and J is TRBJ1-5; 9 bases agree with TRBD1. This CDR3 has 14 amino acids. The V gene's germline CDR1 is MNHNY and CDR2 SVGAGI (reference sequence). Trimming at V came to 6 bases and at J to 7 bases, leaving 7 bases not matched to a gene. The CDR3 spells CASREQGATQPQHF. The CDR3 coding sequence is TGTGCCAGCAGAGAACAGGGGGCAACCCAGCCCCAGCATTTT.

The chain recombines TRBV12-3 or TRBV12-4 with TRBJ2-1, with 12 bases lining up with TRBD2. The CDR3 runs 16 residues. The ends lost 6 bases at V and 9 bases at J; junction bases unmatched: 12. The CDR3 region is CASSFLAGGPGGEQFF. DNA of the CDR3: TGTGCCAGCAGCTTCCTAGCGGGAGGGCCTGGAGGTGAGCAGTTCTTC.

In this sample, this clonotype turned up a few times. The chain couples TRBV24-1 to TRBJ2-1; no definite D call. CDR1 is KGHDR, CDR2 SFDVKD, per germline. The CDR3 totals 12 residues. Trimming pared 6 bases from V and 6 bases from J, leaving 8 bases between. CDR3 sequence: CATSSLPNEQFF. CDR3 DNA sequence: TGTGCCACCAGTTCCCTGCCCAATGAGCAGTTCTTC.

This clonotype occurred a few times. The rearrangement joins TRBV24-1 to TRBJ2-1, with 7 bases fitting TRBD1. The germline V gene encodes CDR1 KGHDR and CDR2 SFDVKD. The V segment lost 0 bases and the J segment 0 bases; nucleotides outside the gene matches: 1. The CDR3 covers 16 residues. Here the CDR3 DNA reads TGTGCCACCAGTGATTTGAAGGGGGCCTCCTACAATGAGCAGTTCTTC. Its protein is CATSDLKGASYNEQFF.

This clonotype was seen a handful of times. The chain joins TRBV4-3 to TRBJ2-1; D unresolved. The V end lost 4 bases, the J end lost 3 bases, and 13 bases lay between the germline ends. There are 15 residues in the CDR3. Germline-derived CDR1 and CDR2 are LGHNA and YSLEER. CDR3 sequence reads: CASSRAVGHYNEQFF. In nucleotides, the CDR3 is TGCGCCAGCAGCCGCGCCGTAGGCCACTACAATGAGCAGTTCTTC.

The chain joins TRBV4-1 to TRBJ2-5; 9 nucleotides align to TRBD2. Trimming removed 1 base from V and 5 bases from J; junction bases left unmatched: 5. The CDR3 spans 15 residues. Germline V lookup: CDR1 MGHRA, CDR2 YSYEKL. The CDR3 loop reads CASSQGGGAAETQYF. The CDR3 bases are TGCGCCAGCAGCCAAGGCGGGGGGGCGGCTGAGACCCAGTACTTC.

A few counts support this clonotype. This chain uses TRBV7-9 with TRBJ1-1; D may be TRBD1 (5 bases). Germline CDR1 reads SEHNR; CDR2 reads FQNEAQ (reference sequence). The CDR3 spans 12 residues. V lost 3 bases to trimming and J lost 6 bases, with 8 bases between them. CDR3 sequence reads: CASSLTASEAFF. In nucleotides, the CDR3 is TGTGCCAGCAGCTTGACAGCTTCTGAAGCTTTCTTT. The whole variable domain, filled in from reference TRBV7-9 and TRBJ1-1, reads DTGVSQNPRHKITKRGQNVTFRCDPISEHNRLYWYRQTLGQGPEFLTYFQNEAQLEKSRLLSDRFSAERPKGSFSTLEIQRTEQGDSAMYLCASSLTASEAFFGQGTRLTVV.

This clonotype has a handful of counts. The chain employs TRBV10-3 and TRBJ2-1, with 10 bases aligning to TRBD2. Germline lookup yields CDR1 ENHRY and CDR2 SYGVKD. Unmatched junction bases numbered 8, after V lost 4 bases and J lost 8 bases. The CDR3 is 15 amino acids. The CDR3 sequence is CAISGGTSVKDEQFF. For the CDR3, the DNA is TGTGCCATCAGTGGGGGGACTAGCGTGAAGGATGAGCAGTTCTTC.

The chain couples TRBV20-1 to TRBJ2-4; D might be TRBD1 (6 bases). Per the germline V gene, CDR1 is DFQATT and CDR2 is SNEGSKA (reference sequence). V was trimmed by 6 bases and J by 11 bases, leaving 23 bases between them. The CDR3 sequence is 14 residues long. CDR3 residues: CSAQQSGYQGLQYF. CDR3 nucleotides: TGCAGTGCGCAACAGTCAGGGTACCAGGGGCTTCAGTACTTC.

This chain connects TRBV2 to TRBJ2-2; D call uncertain. In germline, CDR1 is SNHLY, CDR2 FYNNEI. Trimming shortened V by 4 bases and J by 8 bases, and 11 bases separated the two germline ends. The CDR3 is 13 amino acids. The CDR3 loop reads CASSADVLGELFF. As DNA, the CDR3 is TGTGCCAGCAGTGCGGACGTTCTGGGGGAGCTGTTTTTT.

This clonotype was seen more than once but under ten times. The chain links TRBV9 to TRBJ2-3; no firm D call. CDR3 length: 12 amino acids. Germline V gene data show CDR1 as SGDLS and CDR2 as YYNGEE. V was pared by 4 bases and J by 4 bases, with 7 bases between. CDR3 sequence reads: CASSHPADTQYF. The CDR3 nucleotides read TGTGCCAGCAGCCACCCGGCAGATACGCAGTATTTT. The variable domain in full, completed from reference TRBV9 and TRBJ2-3, reads DSGVTQTPKHLITATGQRVTLRCSPRSGDLSVYWYQQSLDQGLQFLIQYYNGEERAKGNILERFSAQQFPDLHSELNLSSLELGDSALYFCASSHPADTQYFGPGTRLTVL.

This clonotype was recorded at least ten times. This chain links TRBV5-1 with TRBJ2-3; no reliable D call. The CDR3 length is 16 residues. Germline lookup yields CDR1 SGHRS and CDR2 YFSETQ. V gave up 1 base and J gave up 0 bases, with 12 bases separating them. CDR3 region: CASSLMVRTSTDTQYF. The DNA for the CDR3 is TGCGCCAGCAGCTTGATGGTGAGAACTAGCACAGATACGCAGTATTTT.

This clonotype was detected only a few times. This chain joins TRBV29-1 and TRBJ2-2; perhaps D is TRBD1 or TRBD2 (5 bases each). Germline assignment: CDR1 SQVTM and CDR2 ANQGSEA. The germline V and J ends were trimmed by 6 bases and 6 bases, with 17 bases remaining between them. The CDR3 totals 14 residues. Written as DNA, the CDR3 is TGCAGCGTCGCATCAGGGACGCGCGCCGGGGAGCTGTTTTTT. It codes for CSVASGTRAGELFF.

This clonotype was counted between two and nine times. The rearrangement uses TRBV9 and TRBJ2-7; TRBD2 agrees at 9 bases. Trimming at V came to 0 bases and at J to 5 bases, leaving 3 bases not matched to a gene. CDR3 length equals 14 residues. Germline V gene data show CDR1 as SGDLS and CDR2 as YYNGEE. The CDR3 reads CASSVGGGAHEQYF. The CDR3 DNA reads TGTGCCAGCAGCGTAGGCGGGGGGGCCCACGAGCAGTACTTC.

This clonotype was picked up a small number of times. This chain joins TRBV4-3 and TRBJ2-7; D is unresolved. The CDR3 loop spans 16 amino acids. Trimming removed 0 bases from V and 2 bases from J, with 14 bases in between. Germline loops: CDR1 LGHNA, CDR2 YSLEER. DNA of the CDR3: TGCGCCAGCAGCCAAGATTGGGCGTCCCCTCCCTACGAGCAGTACTTC. Residues: CASSQDWASPPYEQYF.

V and J are TRBV12-3 or TRBV12-4 and TRBJ2-3; 9 bases line up with TRBD1. V dropped 6 bases and J dropped 4; count of bases not matched to a gene: 8. This CDR3 contains 15 residues. The CDR3 DNA follows: TGTGCCAGCAGCTTGGGACAGGGTAAAGCAGATACGCAGTATTTT. Protein product: CASSLGQGKADTQYF.

This rearrangement joins TRBV7-3 to TRBJ2-2; 10 bases are shared with TRBD1. Germline assignment: CDR1 SGHTA and CDR2 FQGTGA. V lost 5 bases to trimming and J lost 2 bases; unmatched junction nucleotides: 14. The CDR3 spans 19 residues. DNA of the CDR3: TGTGCCAGCAGCGCCCAACCGGTCCGGGACAGGGGAAACACCGGGGAGCTGTTTTTT. It yields the protein CASSAQPVRDRGNTGELFF.

In its sample, this clonotype was seen many times. The chain is built from TRBV20-1 and TRBJ1-6; D is unclear. Trimming removed 0 bases from V and 7 bases from J, with 7 bases in between. Germline lookup yields CDR1 DFQATT and CDR2 SNEGSKA (reference sequence). CDR3 length: 13 amino acids. The CDR3 DNA reads TGCAGTGCTAGAGAGGGCAGAAATTCACCCCTCCACTTT. Protein product: CSAREGRNSPLHF.

This clonotype occurred a few times. The chain combines TRBV27 with TRBJ2-2; D not certain. This CDR3 spans 16 amino acids. Per the germline V gene, CDR1 is MNHEY and CDR2 is SMNVEV (reference sequence). Trimming cost V 0 bases and J 0 bases, with 8 bases left between them. The CDR3 sequence is CASSLSPRSNTGELFF. The CDR3 coding sequence is TGTGCCAGCAGTTTATCCCCTAGATCGAACACCGGGGAGCTGTTTTTT.

The rearrangement uses TRBV6-1 and TRBJ2-3, with 11 bases that match TRBD2. V was pared by 2 bases and J by 5 bases, with 6 bases of the junction left unmatched. The CDR3 extends over 16 amino acids. From germline, CDR1 is MNHNS and CDR2 SASEGT. CDR3 region: CASSEFSGRDVDTQYF. CDR3 bases: TGTGCCAGCAGTGAATTTAGCGGGAGGGATGTAGATACGCAGTATTTT.

In its sample, this clonotype was seen many times. V gene TRBV3-1 combines with J gene TRBJ2-3; D is uncertain. V was shortened by 0 bases and J by 11 bases, with 6 bases between the two germline ends. The CDR3 has 11 residues. Germline V gives CDR1 LGHDT, CDR2 YNNKEL (reference sequence). The CDR3 sequence is CASSQESLQYF. The CDR3 coding sequence is TGTGCCAGCAGCCAAGAATCACTGCAGTATTTT.

This clonotype was observed many times. V gene TRBV3-1 combines with J gene TRBJ1-5; D possibly corresponds to TRBD1 (6 bases). Germline V gene data show CDR1 as LGHDT and CDR2 as YNNKEL (reference sequence). Trimming shortened V by 4 bases and J by 0 bases, and 13 bases separated the two germline ends. CDR3 length: 16 residues. In DNA form, the CDR3 reads TGTGCCAGCAGCCCGTTCGGGGGCCTTAGCAATCAGCCCCAGCATTTT. Protein: CASSPFGGLSNQPQHF.

This clonotype was seen only a few times. V gene TRBV20-1 combines with J gene TRBJ2-1, with 10 bases matching TRBD2. The ends lost 5 bases at V and 0 bases at J; junction bases unmatched: 4. The length of the CDR3 is 15 residues. The germline V gene has CDR1 DFQATT and CDR2 SNEGSKA (reference sequence). DNA for the CDR3: TGCAGTGCTTGGCAGCGGGGGGGCTCCTACAATGAGCAGTTCTTC. It encodes CSAWQRGGSYNEQFF.

In this sample, this clonotype turned up a few times. The J gene is TRBJ2-7, the V gene TRBV3-1; 10 nucleotides match TRBD2. Germline V CDR1 and CDR2: LGHDT, YNNKEL (reference sequence). The CDR3 covers 13 residues. With 6 bases clipped from V and 7 bases from J, the junction kept 6 bases outside the gene matches. CDR3 nucleotides: TGTGCCAGCAGTCCTAGCGGGAGAGGAGAGCAGTACTTC. Residues: CASSPSGRGEQYF.

This clonotype turned up a few times. The chain uses TRBV24-1 and TRBJ2-1, with TRBD1 matching over 8 bases. Germline-derived CDR1 and CDR2 are KGHDR and SFDVKD. V trimming: 5 bases; J trimming: 0 bases; junction bases outside the gene matches: 8. The CDR3 length is 17 residues. CDR3 nucleotides: TGTGCCACCAGTGCCCTGCCTGGACAGGGCTCCTACAATGAGCAGTTCTTC. Translating it yields CATSALPGQGSYNEQFF.

This rearrangement joins TRBV2 to TRBJ1-2; D is undetermined. The CDR3 has 17 amino acids. Germline loops: CDR1 SNHLY, CDR2 FYNNEI. Trimming left V 5 bases short and J 4 bases short, with 23 bases between. The CDR3 loop reads CASSLNGDPRSSYGYTF. As DNA, the CDR3 is TGTGCCAGCAGTTTAAACGGGGATCCCCGATCAAGCTATGGCTACACCTTC.